Sequencing of this TCR beta chain was carried out in a study of blood T cells in healthy people across ages. The table lists this clonotype with a count of one. Its antigen is unknown. The CDR3 covers 16 residues. The germline V gene encodes CDR1 LGHDT and CDR2 YNNKEL (reference sequence). V was pared by 3 bases and J by 5 bases, with 19 bases between. Using a J-beta primer mix together with a sample-barcoded 5' primer, a second PCR was run for roughly 6 to 12 cycles. A template-switch adaptor that had 12 random nucleotides put a tag on each cDNA molecule. TCRdb itself ran the 5' RACE reads through MiXCR, one entry per CDR3 protein. The data hold 1.4 million to 1.5 million distinct CDR3 sequences, with about 40% observed a single time. Study-level points and caveats: Unsorted PBMCs ruled out conclusive naive versus antigen-experienced comparison.

The sequencing input was blood. This clonotype originated in a woman aged 18-29 years in good health. This chain joins TRBV3-1 and TRBJ1-1; no clear D. CDR3 region: CASSHSGRAYGTEAFF. DNA for the CDR3: TGTGCCAGCAGCCACTCGGGGAGGGCGTACGGTACTGAAGCTTTCTTT. Together with reference TRBV3-1 and TRBJ1-1, the CDR3 gives the full variable domain: DTAVSQTPKYLVTQMGNDKSIKCEQNLGHDTMYWYKQDSKKFLKIMFSYNNKELIINETVPNRFSPKSPDKAHLNLHINSLELGDSAVYFCASSHSGRAYGTEAFFGQGTRLTVV.